One and the same sample provided the 17 T cell receptor beta chains below, sequenced in a study of Tregs in tolerant kidney transplant recipients. Clones were read by immunoSEQ multiplex PCR, and TCRdb kept only the in-frame ones, dropping some. Of tens of thousands of clones in the sample, 70% to 90% were seen once. This material consisted of CD4+ T cells from blood, taken before the transplant. All receptors derive from a human donor who received a combined kidney and bone marrow transplant.

This clone was counted only a few times. V gene TRBV29-1 combines with J gene TRBJ2-7, with a tentative D call TRBD1 (5 bases). The V end was cut by 6 bases, the J end by 3 bases, with 15 bases between. Germline CDR1 SQVTM, CDR2 ANQGSEA. This CDR3 comprises 13 residues. The CDR3 nucleotides read TGCAGCGTGCTTGAAGTGGGGCACTACGAGCAGTACTTC. Translation gives CSVLEVGHYEQYF.

The CDR3 reads CASRFSDRGREGTQYF. DNA for the CDR3: TGCGCCAGCAGATTCTCGGACAGGGGGCGTGAAGGGACCCAGTACTTC. V is TRBV5-1 and J is TRBJ2-5; 11 positions agree with TRBD1. Losses at the gene ends were 5 bases for V and 7 bases for J; bases not matched to a gene: 13. CDR3 length: 16 residues. Germline V gene lookup returns CDR1 SGHRS and CDR2 YFSETQ. The full variable domain, completed using reference TRBV5-1 and TRBJ2-5, is KAGVTQTPRYLIKTRGQQVTLSCSPISGHRSVSWYQQTPGQGLQFLFEYFSETQRNKGNFPGRFSGRQFSNSRSEMNVSTLELGDSALYLCASRFSDRGREGTQYFGPGTRLLVL.

The rearrangement uses TRBV27 and TRBJ2-3, with D unclear. The CDR3 sequence is 14 residues long. Germline CDR1 MNHEY, CDR2 SMNVEV (reference sequence). V was shortened by 4 bases and J by 0 bases, with 8 bases between the two germline ends. The chain's CDR3 is CASSSQTSTDTQYF. CDR3 nucleotides: TGTGCCAGCAGTTCCCAGACTAGCACAGATACGCAGTATTTT.

The CDR3 is CASSADRGEGTQYF. The CDR3 nucleotides read TGTGCCAGCAGCGCTGACAGGGGCGAGGGTACGCAGTATTTT. The chain uses TRBV9 and TRBJ2-3; TRBD1 aligns across 8 bases. CDR1 SGDLS and CDR2 YYNGEE come from the germline V gene. The CDR3 length is 14 residues. V lost 3 bases and J lost 8; bases outside the gene matches: 8.

The chain uses TRBV6-5 and TRBJ1-4; tentative D call: TRBD1 (6 bases). V was shortened by 4 bases and J by 7 bases, with 16 bases between the two germline ends. The CDR3 sequence is 15 residues long. From germline, CDR1 is MNHEY and CDR2 SVGAGI. The CDR3 region has the DNA TGTGCCAGCAGTTCCTCGACAGGAAGGCGTGAAAAACTGTTTTTT. It is translated as CASSSSTGRREKLFF.

This sequence joins TRBV6-5 and TRBJ2-3; 9 bases align to TRBD1. Trimming cost V 5 bases and J 2 bases; bases outside gene matches: 5. The CDR3 is 15 amino acids. Germline V lookup: CDR1 MNHEY, CDR2 SVGAGI. The CDR3 sequence is CASSGQGRTTDTQYF. CDR3 DNA: TGTGCCAGCAGTGGACAGGGGCGAACCACAGATACGCAGTATTTT.

This chain joins TRBV27 and TRBJ2-3, with 7 bases matching TRBD1. The V and J ends lost 5 bases and 9 bases, in that order; junction bases with no gene match: 11. The CDR3 extends over 14 amino acids. Germline V gives CDR1 MNHEY, CDR2 SMNVEV (reference sequence). The CDR3 loop reads CASSPSRQGVTQYF. The CDR3 region has the DNA TGTGCCAGCAGTCCGAGCAGGCAGGGGGTGACGCAGTATTTT.

The genes are TRBV13 and TRBJ2-1; D is perhaps TRBD1 (6 bases). V was pared by 3 bases and J by 6 bases, with 12 bases between. The CDR3 spans 14 residues. Germline loops: CDR1 PRHDT, CDR2 FYEKMQ (reference sequence). In DNA, the CDR3 is TGTGCCAGCAGCTTTCGGACAGTCTCCAATGAGCAGTTCTTC. Translating it yields CASSFRTVSNEQFF. Supplemented by reference TRBV13 and TRBJ2-1, the full variable domain reads AAGVIQSPRHLIKEKRETATLKCYPIPRHDTVYWYQQGPGQDPQFLISFYEKMQSDKGSIPDRFSAQQFSDYHSELNMSSLELGDSALYFCASSFRTVSNEQFFGPGTRLTVL.

The gene calls are TRBV27 and TRBJ2-2; the match to TRBD1 covers 11 bases. This CDR3 contains 16 residues. Germline loops: CDR1 MNHEY, CDR2 SMNVEV (reference sequence). V lost 5 bases and J lost 6; bases outside the gene matches: 8. For the CDR3, the DNA is TGTGCCAGCAGTCCCCGGGACAGGGGGTTTGCCGGGGAGCTGTTTTTT. This encodes CASSPRDRGFAGELFF.

The chain recombines TRBV28 with TRBJ2-1; 7 bases are shared with TRBD2. The CDR3 is 19 amino acids. Looked up from germline, CDR1 is MDHEN and CDR2 is SYDVKM. With 3 bases clipped from V and 0 bases from J, the junction kept 14 bases outside the gene matches. The CDR3 is CASSFVGGSLLSSYNEQFF. In nucleotides, the CDR3 is TGTGCCAGCAGTTTTGTAGGCGGGAGCCTCTTGAGCTCCTACAATGAGCAGTTCTTC.

This rearrangement joins TRBV7-2 to TRBJ2-1; D gene ambiguous. There are 11 residues in the CDR3. Trimming removed 2 bases at V and 8 bases at J, with 4 bases between. CDR1 and CDR2 from the germline V gene are SGHTA and FQGNSA. Here the CDR3 reads CASSLSYEQFF. CDR3 in DNA: TGTGCCAGCAGCTTATCCTATGAGCAGTTCTTC.

The CDR3 sequence is CASSGGDSNQPQHF. In nucleotides, the CDR3 is TGTGCCAGCAGCGGGGGGGATAGCAATCAGCCCCAGCATTTT. The chain recombines TRBV7-9 with TRBJ1-5; D might be TRBD1 (5 bases). The germline gives CDR1 SEHNR, CDR2 FQNEAQ (reference sequence). The ends were cut back, 5 bases at V and 0 bases at J, with 8 bases in the middle. The length of the CDR3 is 14 residues.

The chain is built from TRBV2 and TRBJ2-7; D perhaps matches TRBD2 (6 bases). The germline V gene encodes CDR1 SNHLY and CDR2 FYNNEI. The CDR3 has 17 residues. With 1 base removed from V and 2 bases from J, the gap between germline ends came to 18 bases. CDR3 loop: CASSEGLSGVGTYEQYF. Here the CDR3 DNA reads TGTGCCAGCAGTGAAGGACTTTCGGGAGTAGGGACCTACGAGCAGTACTTC.

V gene TRBV2 combines with J gene TRBJ1-5, with no clear D. V lost 1 base and J 6 bases, leaving 13 bases between the germline ends. Germline V lookup: CDR1 SNHLY, CDR2 FYNNEI. The CDR3 contains 15 residues. CDR3 nucleotides: TGTGCCAGCAGTGAAGGTCTGGGAGGGAGTCAGCCCCAGCATTTT. Its protein product is CASSEGLGGSQPQHF.

This clone occurred a few times. At the DNA level, this CDR3 is encoded by other sequences in the same sample as well. The chain links TRBV18 to TRBJ2-7; D remains ambiguous. The CDR3 has 13 amino acids. Trimming took off 2 bases at V and 0 bases at J, with 5 bases between the two ends. Germline assignment: CDR1 KGHSH and CDR2 LQKENI. The CDR3 is CASSPTSSYEQYF. The DNA of the CDR3 is TGTGCCAGCTCACCAACGAGCTCCTACGAGCAGTACTTC.

This chain connects TRBV19 to TRBJ1-1; D is perhaps TRBD1 (5 bases). The CDR3 spans 14 residues. Trimming stripped 5 bases from V and 3 bases from J, with 13 bases between. Germline-derived CDR1 and CDR2 are LNHDA and SQIVND (reference sequence). The CDR3 here is CASSWQGGDTEAFF. CDR3 nucleotide sequence: TGTGCCAGTAGTTGGCAGGGTGGGGACACTGAAGCTTTCTTT.

The gene calls are TRBV19 and TRBJ2-1; D is possibly TRBD2 (6 bases). This CDR3 has 15 residues. V was cut by 2 bases and J by 6 bases, with 14 bases left in between. Looked up from germline, CDR1 is LNHDA and CDR2 is SQIVND (reference sequence). CDR3 coding DNA: TGTGCCAGTAGTATAAACCGTGGGGACTTCAATGAGCAGTTCTTC. Residues: CASSINRGDFNEQFF.